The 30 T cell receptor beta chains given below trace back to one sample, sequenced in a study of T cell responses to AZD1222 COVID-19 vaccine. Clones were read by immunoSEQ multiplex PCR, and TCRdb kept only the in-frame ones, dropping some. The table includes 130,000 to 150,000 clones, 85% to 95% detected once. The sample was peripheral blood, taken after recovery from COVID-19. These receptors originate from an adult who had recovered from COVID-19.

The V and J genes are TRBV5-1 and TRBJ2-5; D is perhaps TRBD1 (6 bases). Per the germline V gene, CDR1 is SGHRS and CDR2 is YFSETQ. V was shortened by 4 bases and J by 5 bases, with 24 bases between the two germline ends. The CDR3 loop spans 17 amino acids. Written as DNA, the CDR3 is TGCGCCAGCAGCGGAACAGGGTCTTCGGCAGTTAGGGAGACCCAGTACTTC. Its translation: CASSGTGSSAVRETQYF.

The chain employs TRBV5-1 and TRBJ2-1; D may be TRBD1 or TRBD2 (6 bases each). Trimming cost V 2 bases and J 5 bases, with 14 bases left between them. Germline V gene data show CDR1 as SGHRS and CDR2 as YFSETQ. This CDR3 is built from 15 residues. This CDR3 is CASSFGGPPNNEQFF. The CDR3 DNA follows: TGCGCCAGCAGCTTCGGGGGCCCTCCGAACAATGAGCAGTTCTTC.

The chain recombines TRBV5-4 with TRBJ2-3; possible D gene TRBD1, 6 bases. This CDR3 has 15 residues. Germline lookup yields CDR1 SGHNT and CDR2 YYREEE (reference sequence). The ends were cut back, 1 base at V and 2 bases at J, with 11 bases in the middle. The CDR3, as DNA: TGTGCCAGCAGCTTGACACAGGGTGCCACAGATACGCAGTATTTT. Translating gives CASSLTQGATDTQYF.

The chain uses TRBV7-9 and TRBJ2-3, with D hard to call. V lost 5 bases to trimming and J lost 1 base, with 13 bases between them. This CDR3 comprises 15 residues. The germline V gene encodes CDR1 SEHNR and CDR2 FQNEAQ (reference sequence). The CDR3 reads CASSTTVAGTDTQYF. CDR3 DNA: TGTGCCAGCAGCACTACGGTGGCCGGCACAGATACGCAGTATTTT.

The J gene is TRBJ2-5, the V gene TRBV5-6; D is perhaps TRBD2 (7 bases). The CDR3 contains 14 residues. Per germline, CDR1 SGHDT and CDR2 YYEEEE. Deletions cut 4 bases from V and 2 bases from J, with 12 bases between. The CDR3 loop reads CASSREDRQETQYF. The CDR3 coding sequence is TGTGCCAGCAGCCGGGAGGACAGACAAGAGACCCAGTACTTC.

The CDR3 DNA reads TGTGCCAGCAGCCGTCCCGGGACAGGTAGAGCATCCCTCGGGCAGTACTTC. Amino acid sequence: CASSRPGTGRASLGQYF. This chain uses TRBV5-5 with TRBJ2-7, with TRBD1 identical over 8 bases. Per the germline V gene, CDR1 is SGHKS and CDR2 is YYEKEE (reference sequence). V gave up 4 bases and J gave up 9 bases; unmatched junction bases: 21. The CDR3 has 17 amino acids.

The chain's CDR3 is CASSAIRANTGELFF. Written as DNA, the CDR3 is TGTGCCAGCAGTGCGATCAGGGCGAACACCGGGGAGCTGTTTTTT. The gene calls are TRBV2 and TRBJ2-2; D possibly corresponds to TRBD1 (5 bases). V lost 4 bases and J 0 bases, leaving 9 bases between the germline ends. The CDR3 is made up of 15 amino acids. Germline V gives CDR1 SNHLY, CDR2 FYNNEI. The full variable domain, with the rest looked up from reference TRBV2 and TRBJ2-2, is EPEVTQTPSHQVTQMGQEVILRCVPISNHLYFYWYRQILGQKVEFLVSFYNNEISEKSEIFDDQFSVERPDGSNFTLKIRSTKLEDSAMYFCASSAIRANTGELFFGEGSRLTVL.

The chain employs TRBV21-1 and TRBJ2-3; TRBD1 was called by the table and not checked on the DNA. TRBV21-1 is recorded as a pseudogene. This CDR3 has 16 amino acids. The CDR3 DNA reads TGTGCCAGCAGCTCCTGCAGGGGCCGGAGGACAGATACGCAGTATTTT. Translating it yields CASSSCRGRRTDTQYF.

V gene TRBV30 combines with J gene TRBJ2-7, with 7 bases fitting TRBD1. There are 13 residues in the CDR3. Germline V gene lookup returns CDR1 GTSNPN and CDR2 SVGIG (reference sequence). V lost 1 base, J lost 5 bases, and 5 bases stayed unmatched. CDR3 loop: CAWSGDRVNEQYF. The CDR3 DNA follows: TGTGCCTGGAGTGGCGACAGGGTAAACGAGCAGTACTTC.

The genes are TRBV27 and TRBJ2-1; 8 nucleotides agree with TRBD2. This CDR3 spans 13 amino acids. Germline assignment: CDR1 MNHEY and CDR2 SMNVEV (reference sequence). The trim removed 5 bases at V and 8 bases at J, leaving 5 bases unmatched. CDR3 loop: CASSSGSDYEQFF. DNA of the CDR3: TGTGCCAGCAGTAGCGGGAGTGACTATGAGCAGTTCTTC.

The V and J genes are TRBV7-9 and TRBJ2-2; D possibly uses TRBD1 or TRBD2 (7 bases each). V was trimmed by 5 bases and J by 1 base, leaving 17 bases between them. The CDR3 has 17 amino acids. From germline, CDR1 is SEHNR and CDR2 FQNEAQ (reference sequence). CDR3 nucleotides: TGTGCCAGCAGCCGAACAGGGGCTAGCGGGAACACCGGGGAGCTGTTTTTT. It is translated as CASSRTGASGNTGELFF.

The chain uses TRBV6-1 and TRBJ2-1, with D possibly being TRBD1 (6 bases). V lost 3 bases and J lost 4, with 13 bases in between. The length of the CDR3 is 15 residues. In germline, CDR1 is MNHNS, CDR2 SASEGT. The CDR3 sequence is CASSERTEQYNEQFF. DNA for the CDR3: TGTGCCAGCAGTGAGAGGACAGAGCAATACAATGAGCAGTTCTTC.

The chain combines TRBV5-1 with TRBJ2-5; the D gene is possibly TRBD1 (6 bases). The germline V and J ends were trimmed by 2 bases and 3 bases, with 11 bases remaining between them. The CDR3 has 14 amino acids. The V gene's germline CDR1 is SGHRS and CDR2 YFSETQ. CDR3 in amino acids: CASSFLGGKETQYF. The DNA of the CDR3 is TGCGCCAGCAGCTTCCTTGGGGGCAAAGAGACCCAGTACTTC.

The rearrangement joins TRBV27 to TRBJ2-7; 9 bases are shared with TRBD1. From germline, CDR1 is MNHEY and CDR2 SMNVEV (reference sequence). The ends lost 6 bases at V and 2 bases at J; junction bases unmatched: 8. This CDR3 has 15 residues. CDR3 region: CASSASGTGTYEQYF. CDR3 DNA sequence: TGTGCCAGCAGCGCATCCGGGACAGGGACCTACGAGCAGTACTTC.

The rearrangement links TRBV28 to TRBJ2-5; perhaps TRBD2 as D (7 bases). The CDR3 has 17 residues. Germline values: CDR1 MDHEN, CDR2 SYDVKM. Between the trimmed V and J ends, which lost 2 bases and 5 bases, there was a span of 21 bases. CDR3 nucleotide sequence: TGTGCCAGCAGTTTACCGGGGGGCAACAAGGTATGGGAGACCCAGTACTTC. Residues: CASSLPGGNKVWETQYF.

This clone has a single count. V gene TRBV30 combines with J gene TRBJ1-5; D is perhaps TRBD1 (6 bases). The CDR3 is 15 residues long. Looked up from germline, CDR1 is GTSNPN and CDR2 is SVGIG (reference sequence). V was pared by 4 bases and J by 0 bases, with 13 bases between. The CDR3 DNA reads TGTGCCTGGACTGCCCGGGGACATAGCAATCAGCCCCAGCATTTT. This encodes CAWTARGHSNQPQHF.

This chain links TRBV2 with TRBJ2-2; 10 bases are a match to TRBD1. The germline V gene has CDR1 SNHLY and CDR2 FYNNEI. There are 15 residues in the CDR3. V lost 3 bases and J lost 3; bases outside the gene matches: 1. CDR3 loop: CASSDGTGDTGELFF. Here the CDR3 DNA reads TGTGCCAGCAGTGATGGGACAGGGGACACCGGGGAGCTGTTTTTT.

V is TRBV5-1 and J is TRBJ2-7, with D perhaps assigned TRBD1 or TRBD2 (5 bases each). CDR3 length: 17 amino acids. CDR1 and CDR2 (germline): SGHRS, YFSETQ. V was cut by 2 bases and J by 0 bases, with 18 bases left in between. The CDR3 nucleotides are TGCGCCAGCAGCTTTGGGTTGATGGGGGAGAGCTCCTACGAGCAGTACTTC. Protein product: CASSFGLMGESSYEQYF.

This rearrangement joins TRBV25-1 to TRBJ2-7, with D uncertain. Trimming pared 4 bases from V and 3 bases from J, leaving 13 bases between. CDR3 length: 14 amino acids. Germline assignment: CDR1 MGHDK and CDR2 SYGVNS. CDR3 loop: CASSALGKGYEQYF. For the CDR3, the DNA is TGTGCCAGCAGTGCTCTGGGCAAAGGCTACGAGCAGTACTTC.

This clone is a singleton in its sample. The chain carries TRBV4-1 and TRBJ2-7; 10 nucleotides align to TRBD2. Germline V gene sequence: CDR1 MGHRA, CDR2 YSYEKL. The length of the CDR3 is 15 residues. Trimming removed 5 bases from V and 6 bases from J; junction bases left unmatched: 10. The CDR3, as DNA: TGCGCCAGCAGCGAAAACCCGGCTAGCGGGAGCGAGCAGTACTTC. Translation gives CASSENPASGSEQYF.

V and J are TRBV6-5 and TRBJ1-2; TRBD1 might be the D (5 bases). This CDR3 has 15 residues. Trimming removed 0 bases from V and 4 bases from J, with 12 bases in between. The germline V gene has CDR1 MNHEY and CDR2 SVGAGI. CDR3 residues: CASSYSFGAGYGYTF. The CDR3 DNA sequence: TGTGCCAGCAGTTACTCGTTTGGGGCTGGCTATGGCTACACCTTC.

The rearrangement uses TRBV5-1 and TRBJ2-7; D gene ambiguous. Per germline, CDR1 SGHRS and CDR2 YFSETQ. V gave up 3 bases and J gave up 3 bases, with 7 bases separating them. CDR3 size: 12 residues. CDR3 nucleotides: TGCGCCAGCAGCTCGACCGTCTACGAGCAGTACTTC. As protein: CASSSTVYEQYF. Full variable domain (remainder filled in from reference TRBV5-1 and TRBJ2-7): KAGVTQTPRYLIKTRGQQVTLSCSPISGHRSVSWYQQTPGQGLQFLFEYFSETQRNKGNFPGRFSGRQFSNSRSEMNVSTLELGDSALYLCASSSTVYEQYFGPGTRLTVT.

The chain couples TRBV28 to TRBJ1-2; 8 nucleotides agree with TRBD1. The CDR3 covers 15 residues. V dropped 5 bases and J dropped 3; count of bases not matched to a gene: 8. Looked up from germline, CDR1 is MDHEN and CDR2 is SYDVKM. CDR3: CASSIGQGGYYGYTF. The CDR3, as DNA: TGTGCCAGCAGTATCGGACAGGGCGGGTACTATGGCTACACCTTC.

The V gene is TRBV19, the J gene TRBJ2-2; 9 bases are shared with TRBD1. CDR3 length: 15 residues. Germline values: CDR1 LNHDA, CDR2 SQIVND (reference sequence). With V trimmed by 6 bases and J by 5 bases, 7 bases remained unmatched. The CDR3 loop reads CASRAGTGRTGELFF. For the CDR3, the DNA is TGTGCCAGTAGAGCCGGGACAGGGAGAACCGGGGAGCTGTTTTTT. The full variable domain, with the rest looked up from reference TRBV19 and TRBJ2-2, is DGGITQSPKYLFRKEGQNVTLSCEQNLNHDAMYWYRQDPGQGLRLIYYSQIVNDFQKGDIAEGYSVSREKKESFPLTVTSAQKNPTAFYLCASRAGTGRTGELFFGEGSRLTVL.

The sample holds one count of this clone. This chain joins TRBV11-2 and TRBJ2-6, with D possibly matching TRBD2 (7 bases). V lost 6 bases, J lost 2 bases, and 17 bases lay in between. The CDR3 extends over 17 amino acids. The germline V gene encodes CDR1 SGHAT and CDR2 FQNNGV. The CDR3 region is CASRFGGRGTGANVLTF. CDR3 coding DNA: TGTGCCAGCAGGTTCGGTGGGAGGGGGACTGGGGCCAACGTCCTGACTTTC. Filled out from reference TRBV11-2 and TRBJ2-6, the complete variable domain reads EAGVAQSPRYKIIEKRQSVAFWCNPISGHATLYWYQQILGQGPKLLIQFQNNGVVDDSQLPKDRFSAERLKGVDSTLKIQPAKLEDSAVYLCASRFGGRGTGANVLTFGAGSRLTVL.

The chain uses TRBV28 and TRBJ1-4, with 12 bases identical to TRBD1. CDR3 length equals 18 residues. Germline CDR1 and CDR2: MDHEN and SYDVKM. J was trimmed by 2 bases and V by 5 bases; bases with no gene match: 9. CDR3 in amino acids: CASSRDRGLLRTNEKLFF. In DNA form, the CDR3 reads TGTGCCAGCAGTCGGGACAGGGGGCTATTGAGGACTAATGAAAAACTGTTTTTT.

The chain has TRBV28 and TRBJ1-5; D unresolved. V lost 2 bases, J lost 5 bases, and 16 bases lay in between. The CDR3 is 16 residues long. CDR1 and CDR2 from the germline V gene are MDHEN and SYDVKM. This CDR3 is CASSLRTFRGYQPQHF. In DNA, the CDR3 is TGTGCCAGCAGTTTAAGAACCTTTCGGGGATATCAGCCCCAGCATTTT. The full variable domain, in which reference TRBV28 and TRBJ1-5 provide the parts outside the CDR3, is DVKVTQSSRYLVKRTGEKVFLECVQDMDHENMFWYRQDPGLGLRLIYFSYDVKMKEKGDIPEGYSVSREKKERFSLILESASTNQTSMYLCASSLRTFRGYQPQHFGDGTRLSIL.

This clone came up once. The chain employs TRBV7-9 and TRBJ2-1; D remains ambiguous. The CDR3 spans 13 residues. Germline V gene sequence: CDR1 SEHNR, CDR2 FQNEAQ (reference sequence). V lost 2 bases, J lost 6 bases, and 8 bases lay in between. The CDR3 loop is CASSLLETNEQFF. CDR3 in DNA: TGTGCCAGCAGCTTACTCGAAACCAATGAGCAGTTCTTC.

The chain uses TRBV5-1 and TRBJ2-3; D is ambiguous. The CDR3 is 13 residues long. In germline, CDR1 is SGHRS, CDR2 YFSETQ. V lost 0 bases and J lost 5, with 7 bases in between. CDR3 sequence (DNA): TGCGCCAGCAGCTTGGGGTATGGAGATACGCAGTATTTT. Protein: CASSLGYGDTQYF. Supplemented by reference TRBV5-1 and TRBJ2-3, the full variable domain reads KAGVTQTPRYLIKTRGQQVTLSCSPISGHRSVSWYQQTPGQGLQFLFEYFSETQRNKGNFPGRFSGRQFSNSRSEMNVSTLELGDSALYLCASSLGYGDTQYFGPGTRLTVL.

The CDR3 nucleotides read TGCAGTGCTAGGACAGTCGATGGCTACACCTTC. Translation: CSARTVDGYTF. The J gene is TRBJ1-2, the V gene TRBV20-1, with D perhaps matching TRBD1 (5 bases). The CDR3 totals 11 residues. V lost 3 bases and J 6 bases, leaving 8 bases between the germline ends. Germline CDR1 and CDR2: DFQATT and SNEGSKA (reference sequence).